Listed here are 25 T cell receptor beta chains from one sample, sequenced in a study of blood T cell repertoires in COVID-19. Profiling relied on immunoSEQ multiplex PCR, and the TCRdb table lists in-frame clones only, not all of them. The table records 85,000 to 130,000 clones, approximately 85% of them present only once. The sample taken for sequencing was peripheral blood. These TCRs come from a man aged 55 to 70 with acute or convalescent COVID-19.

This clone was recorded only once. Distinct nucleotide sequences in the sample also encode this CDR3. V is TRBV20-1 and J is TRBJ2-5; D not certain. The V end lost 6 bases, the J end lost 5 bases, and 7 bases lay between the germline ends. The germline CDR1 and CDR2 sequences are DFQATT and SNEGSKA (reference sequence). CDR3 length: 10 amino acids. This CDR3 reads CSAEEETQYF. DNA for the CDR3: TGCAGTGCCGAGGAGGAGACCCAGTACTTC.

The gene calls are TRBV14 and TRBJ2-2; the D gene is possibly TRBD2 (5 bases). In germline, CDR1 is SGHDN, CDR2 FVKESK. Trimming stripped 3 bases from V and 6 bases from J, with 14 bases between. There are 15 residues in the CDR3. Written as DNA, the CDR3 is TGTGCCAGCAGCCAGGGTCTCGGGGTCCCCGGGGAGCTGTTTTTT. Its translation: CASSQGLGVPGELFF. Full variable domain (remainder filled in from reference TRBV14 and TRBJ2-2): EAGVTQFPSHSVIEKGQTVTLRCDPISGHDNLYWYRRVMGKEIKFLLHFVKESKQDESGMPNNRFLAERTGGTYSTLKVQPAELEDSGVYFCASSQGLGVPGELFFGEGSRLTVL.

This chain connects TRBV28 to TRBJ1-6; the D gene is possibly TRBD1 (5 bases). This CDR3 has 15 residues. Germline CDR1 and CDR2: MDHEN and SYDVKM. V was trimmed by 5 bases and J by 7 bases, leaving 15 bases between them. The CDR3: CASSVGGAGNSPLHF. The CDR3 DNA sequence: TGTGCCAGCAGTGTGGGAGGGGCAGGGAATTCACCCCTCCACTTT.

The chain is built from TRBV4-2 and TRBJ2-1; TRBD1 matches at 7 bases. Germline V gene data show CDR1 as LGHNA and CDR2 as YNFKEQ. V trimming: 1 base; J trimming: 3 bases; junction bases outside the gene matches: 3. The CDR3 covers 15 residues. The CDR3 protein is CASSQATGNYNEQFF. CDR3 bases: TGTGCCAGCAGCCAAGCGACAGGGAACTACAATGAGCAGTTCTTC.

This clone was recorded only once. The J gene is TRBJ2-1, the V gene TRBV6-2 or TRBV6-3; D perhaps matches TRBD2 (6 bases). The CDR3 extends over 16 amino acids. V dropped 1 base and J dropped 2 bases, with 12 bases sitting between them. Germline loops: CDR1 MNHEY, CDR2 SVGEGT. CDR3 region: CASSYLSREPYNEQFF. CDR3 DNA sequence: TGTGCCAGCAGTTACTTGAGTCGGGAGCCCTACAATGAGCAGTTCTTC.

This clone was counted a few times. The genes are TRBV14 and TRBJ2-5; 7 bases align to TRBD2. The CDR3 loop spans 15 amino acids. V lost 4 bases, J lost 4 bases, and 9 bases stayed unmatched. The germline V gene encodes CDR1 SGHDN and CDR2 FVKESK. The DNA of the CDR3 is TGTGCCAGCAGCCCCCTTGGACTAGAGGGAGAGACCCAGTACTTC. It is translated as CASSPLGLEGETQYF. Variable domain in full (rest from reference TRBV14 and TRBJ2-5): EAGVTQFPSHSVIEKGQTVTLRCDPISGHDNLYWYRRVMGKEIKFLLHFVKESKQDESGMPNNRFLAERTGGTYSTLKVQPAELEDSGVYFCASSPLGLEGETQYFGPGTRLLVL.

In this sample, this clone turned up once. This rearrangement joins TRBV18 to TRBJ2-1; D may be TRBD2 (6 bases). The CDR3 has 17 amino acids. V gave up 1 base and J gave up 0 bases, with 13 bases separating them. CDR1 KGHSH and CDR2 LQKENI come from the germline V gene. CDR3 in DNA: TGTGCCAGCTCACCACGACTAGTCCCAAACTCCTACAATGAGCAGTTCTTC. As protein: CASSPRLVPNSYNEQFF.

As DNA, the CDR3 is TGTGCCAGCAGCCAAGTCCCAGGGTATAATTCACCCCTCCACTTT. As protein: CASSQVPGYNSPLHF. V gene TRBV4-2 combines with J gene TRBJ1-6; D is possibly TRBD1 (5 bases). This CDR3 comprises 15 residues. V was shortened by 1 base and J by 4 bases, with 8 bases between the two germline ends. Germline values: CDR1 LGHNA, CDR2 YNFKEQ.

By frequency in the sample, this clone is medium-sized. The rearrangement uses TRBV19 and TRBJ2-3; TRBD2 is a possible D gene (5 bases). Germline CDR1 reads LNHDA; CDR2 reads SQIVND (reference sequence). Trimming removed 3 bases from V and 4 bases from J, with 14 bases in between. This CDR3 is 15 amino acids long. The CDR3 protein is CASSISPGVADTQYF. CDR3 sequence (DNA): TGTGCCAGTAGTATTTCCCCCGGGGTTGCAGATACGCAGTATTTT.

The chain recombines TRBV30 with TRBJ1-5; D perhaps matches TRBD1 (5 bases). Germline CDR1 is GTSNPN and CDR2 is SVGIG (reference sequence). Trimming removed 0 bases at V and 7 bases at J, with 13 bases between. The CDR3 has 14 amino acids. CDR3 loop: CAWSVAGGSQPQHF. CDR3 DNA sequence: TGTGCCTGGAGTGTGGCGGGGGGGTCGCAGCCCCAGCATTTT.

The chain uses TRBV6-5 and TRBJ2-7; 8 nucleotides match TRBD1. Per germline, CDR1 MNHEY and CDR2 SVGAGI. The V segment lost 10 bases and the J segment 5 bases; nucleotides outside the gene matches: 10. The CDR3 consists of 13 residues. CDR3: CATTSGGNHEQYF. CDR3 nucleotides: TGTGCCACCACATCAGGGGGCAATCACGAGCAGTACTTC.

As concerns this clone: Other DNA sequences in this sample translate to the same CDR3. J is TRBJ1-5 and V is TRBV5-6; TRBD1 matches 7 bases. With V trimmed by 4 bases and J by 4 bases, 5 bases remained unmatched. The length of the CDR3 is 14 residues. CDR1 and CDR2 from the germline V gene are SGHDT and YYEEEE. The DNA for the CDR3 is TGTGCCAGCAGCCTCGGGACAGTTAATCAGCCCCAGCATTTT. Protein sequence: CASSLGTVNQPQHF.

The CDR3 here is CASSQGLAGGKNEQFF. In DNA, the CDR3 is TGTGCCAGCAGCCAAGGACTAGCGGGAGGGAAGAATGAGCAGTTCTTC. This rearrangement joins TRBV14 to TRBJ2-1; 14 bases match TRBD2. There are 16 residues in the CDR3. The germline gives CDR1 SGHDN, CDR2 FVKESK. V was clipped by 1 base and J by 7 bases; unmatched bases: 3.

This clone came up once. V and J are TRBV6-5 and TRBJ1-1, with D maybe TRBD1 (5 bases). Germline CDR1 MNHEY, CDR2 SVGAGI. V was clipped by 4 bases and J by 4 bases, with 13 bases between them. The CDR3 spans 14 residues. For the CDR3, the DNA is TGTGCCAGCAGTTTGGGGCACTTGGGCACTGAAGCTTTCTTT. It codes for CASSLGHLGTEAFF.

Regarding this clone: One end of the junction is discordant with germline, which a read error may explain. V gene TRBV11-3 combines with J gene TRBJ1-1, with 7 bases aligning to TRBD1. The CDR3 has 15 amino acids. CDR1 and CDR2 (germline): SGHNT, YENEEA. The CDR3 region has the DNA TGTGCCAGCAGCGTAGAGTACAGGGGCGACACTGAAGCTTTCTTT. As protein: CASSVEYRGDTEAFF. Full variable domain (outside the CDR3, taken from reference TRBV11-3 and TRBJ1-1): EAGVVQSPRYKIIEKKQPVAFWCNPISGHNTLYWYLQNLGQGPELLIRYENEEAVDDSQLPKDRFSAERLKGVDSTLKIQPAELGDSAVYLCASSVEYRGDTEAFFGQGTRLTVV.

V is TRBV24-1 and J is TRBJ2-2, with 11 bases identical to TRBD1. Germline V gene data show CDR1 as KGHDR and CDR2 as SFDVKD. CDR3 length: 17 amino acids. V was pared by 4 bases and J by 5 bases, with 8 bases of the junction left unmatched. The CDR3 sequence is CATSDSPGQGVTGELFF. CDR3 DNA sequence: TGTGCCACCAGTGACTCACCGGGACAGGGGGTTACCGGGGAGCTGTTTTTT.

The genes are TRBV7-8 and TRBJ2-1; maybe TRBD2 (6 bases). V lost 0 bases to trimming and J lost 7 bases, with 10 bases between them. The CDR3 has 14 residues. Germline V gene sequence: CDR1 SGHVS, CDR2 FQNEAQ. This CDR3 is CASSLAGGGNEQFF. CDR3 DNA: TGTGCCAGCAGCTTAGCGGGAGGAGGTAATGAGCAGTTCTTC. Using reference TRBV7-8 and TRBJ2-1 for the parts outside the CDR3, the full variable domain is GAGVSQSPRYKVAKRGQDVALRCDPISGHVSLFWYQQALGQGPEFLTYFQNEAQLDKSGLPSDRFFAERPEGSVSTLKIQRTQQEDSAVYLCASSLAGGGNEQFFGPGTRLTVL.

This clone was observed once. V usage is TRBV4-2 and J usage is TRBJ2-3, with 11 bases that match TRBD2. Trimming at V came to 0 bases and at J to 0 bases, leaving 17 bases not matched to a gene. Germline-derived CDR1 and CDR2 are LGHNA and YNFKEQ. The CDR3 loop spans 22 amino acids. The CDR3 coding sequence is TGTGCCAGCAGCCAAGATCAGGAGCGGCTAGCGGGGGGCCATGGAAGCACAGATACGCAGTATTTT. Encoded protein: CASSQDQERLAGGHGSTDTQYF.

V is TRBV2 and J is TRBJ1-1, with a possible D match to TRBD1 (6 bases). The CDR3 loop spans 14 amino acids. Deletions cut 3 bases from V and 0 bases from J, with 8 bases between. Germline CDR1 SNHLY, CDR2 FYNNEI. CDR3 protein: CASSDQGMNTEAFF. DNA of the CDR3: TGTGCCAGCAGTGACCAGGGGATGAACACTGAAGCTTTCTTT.

The rearrangement joins TRBV6-5 to TRBJ2-7, with a tentative D call TRBD1 (6 bases). Per the germline V gene, CDR1 is MNHEY and CDR2 is SVGAGI. Trimming took off 6 bases at V and 2 bases at J, with 17 bases between the two ends. This CDR3 region has 15 residues. The CDR3 nucleotides are TGTGCCAGCAGCGGACGAGCAGGGGCCACCTACGAGCAGTACTTC. It yields the protein CASSGRAGATYEQYF.

This rearrangement joins TRBV7-2 to TRBJ1-5; TRBD1 matches 7 bases. CDR3 size: 14 residues. Trimming at V came to 4 bases and at J to 5 bases, leaving 5 bases not matched to a gene. The germline V gene has CDR1 SGHTA and CDR2 FQGNSA. The CDR3 spells CASSSTGSYQPQHF. The CDR3 DNA follows: TGTGCCAGCAGCTCGACAGGGAGTTATCAGCCCCAGCATTTT.

V and J are TRBV19 and TRBJ2-6; D gene unclear. This CDR3 comprises 15 residues. Germline-derived CDR1 and CDR2 are LNHDA and SQIVND (reference sequence). Trimming pared 6 bases from V and 0 bases from J, leaving 9 bases between. CDR3 loop: CASRSSSSGANVLTF. The DNA for the CDR3 is TGTGCCAGTAGAAGTTCCAGCTCTGGGGCCAACGTCCTGACTTTC. Supplemented by reference TRBV19 and TRBJ2-6, the full variable domain reads DGGITQSPKYLFRKEGQNVTLSCEQNLNHDAMYWYRQDPGQGLRLIYYSQIVNDFQKGDIAEGYSVSREKKESFPLTVTSAQKNPTAFYLCASRSSSSGANVLTFGAGSRLTVL.

In its sample, this clone was seen a few times. The rearrangement links TRBV6-2 or TRBV6-3 to TRBJ2-2; 12 nucleotides match TRBD2. Germline V lookup: CDR1 MNHEY, CDR2 SVGEGT. The CDR3 loop spans 15 amino acids. The V segment lost 5 bases and the J segment 6 bases; nucleotides outside the gene matches: 4. CDR3 nucleotides: TGTGCCAGCAGTCTGACTAGCGGGAGATCCGGGGAGCTGTTTTTT. It is translated as CASSLTSGRSGELFF.

The chain has TRBV5-6 and TRBJ2-6; unclear D gene. This CDR3 comprises 15 residues. Germline V gene lookup returns CDR1 SGHDT and CDR2 YYEEEE. The V gene lost 1 base and the J gene lost 1 base, with 6 bases spanning the gap. The CDR3 region is CASSLLGSGANVLTF. The CDR3 DNA follows: TGTGCCAGCAGCTTGCTAGGATCTGGGGCCAACGTCCTGACTTTC.

This chain uses TRBV24-1 with TRBJ2-3, with D possibly TRBD2 on 5 matching bases. The V end was cut by 0 bases, the J end by 2 bases, with 11 bases between. The V gene's germline CDR1 is KGHDR and CDR2 SFDVKD. CDR3 size: 16 residues. CDR3 coding DNA: TGTGCCACCAGTGATTTGGGGAGCGACACCACAGATACGCAGTATTTT. It yields the protein CATSDLGSDTTDTQYF.